Listed here are 26 T cell receptor beta chains from one sample, sequenced in a study of shared clonotypes between healthy human individuals. The repertoire was sequenced with immunoSEQ multiplex PCR; TCRdb's copy has only in-frame clones and lacks some. The sample carries 2 million to 2.5 million clones, 90% to 96% recorded once. The sequencing input was naive CD4+ T cells sorted from blood. Sample subset: CD45RA+ positively selected. Receptor source: a young man in good health.

This clone was seen just once. The rearrangement links TRBV28 to TRBJ1-5, with D possibly being TRBD1 (6 bases). Between the trimmed V and J ends, which lost 6 bases and 3 bases, there was a span of 12 bases. This CDR3 comprises 14 residues. Germline assignment: CDR1 MDHEN and CDR2 SYDVKM. Here the CDR3 DNA reads TGTGCCAGCAGAGTGACAGGCGACAATCAGCCCCAGCATTTT. This encodes CASRVTGDNQPQHF.

The genes are TRBV2 and TRBJ2-5, with D possibly being TRBD2 (5 bases). This CDR3 region has 15 residues. Per germline, CDR1 SNHLY and CDR2 FYNNEI. V lost 4 bases, J lost 0 bases, and 12 bases lay in between. CDR3 coding DNA: TGTGCCAGCAGTGGAGGGTCCAGGTACCAAGAGACCCAGTACTTC. Protein product: CASSGGSRYQETQYF.

The chain uses TRBV18 and TRBJ2-7; no reliable D call. CDR3 length equals 12 residues. With 4 bases removed from V and 6 bases from J, the gap between germline ends came to 10 bases. The germline V gene encodes CDR1 KGHSH and CDR2 LQKENI. The CDR3 nucleotides are TGTGCCAGCTCACAGGACCGGCGCGAGCAGTACTTC. As protein: CASSQDRREQYF. The entire variable domain, with the rest obtained from reference TRBV18 and TRBJ2-7, is as follows: NAGVMQNPRHLVRRRGQEARLRCSPMKGHSHVYWYRQLPEEGLKFMVYLQKENIIDESGMPKERFSAEFPKEGPSILRIQQVVRGDSAAYFCASSQDRREQYFGPGTRLTVT.

Points on this clone: This same CDR3 is encoded by further DNA sequences in the sample. This chain links TRBV5-1 with TRBJ2-3; no clear D. Germline V lookup: CDR1 SGHRS, CDR2 YFSETQ. Trimming pared 2 bases from V and 5 bases from J, leaving 3 bases between. This CDR3 comprises 11 residues. The CDR3, as DNA: TGCGCCAGCAGCTTCGGAGATACGCAGTATTTT. This encodes CASSFGDTQYF.

V and J are TRBV9 and TRBJ2-5, with 7 bases identical to TRBD1. CDR1 and CDR2 from the germline V gene are SGDLS and YYNGEE. The CDR3 has 15 residues. V lost 4 bases, J lost 5 bases, and 11 bases stayed unmatched. Here the CDR3 reads CASSSTGEEWETQYF. CDR3 bases: TGTGCCAGCAGCTCAACAGGGGAAGAATGGGAGACCCAGTACTTC.

The chain couples TRBV7-9 to TRBJ2-7, with TRBD1 matching over 10 bases. This CDR3 contains 15 residues. The germline V gene has CDR1 SEHNR and CDR2 FQNEAQ (reference sequence). V lost 9 bases to trimming and J lost 2 bases; unmatched junction nucleotides: 10. CDR3 region: CASLTGTGAPYEQYF. The DNA of the CDR3 is TGTGCCAGTCTTACCGGGACAGGGGCCCCCTACGAGCAGTACTTC.

This chain uses TRBV6-5 with TRBJ2-1; maybe TRBD2 (5 bases). The CDR3 contains 12 residues. The germline CDR1 and CDR2 sequences are MNHEY and SVGAGI. Trimming took off 4 bases at V and 13 bases at J, with 14 bases between the two ends. This CDR3 is CASSSVSGLQFF. In DNA, the CDR3 is TGTGCCAGCAGTTCTGTCAGCGGACTCCAGTTCTTC.

This chain joins TRBV7-2 and TRBJ1-1; tentative D call: TRBD1 (6 bases). Trimming shortened V by 1 base and J by 4 bases, and 10 bases separated the two germline ends. The V gene's germline CDR1 is SGHTA and CDR2 FQGNSA. CDR3 length: 14 residues. DNA for the CDR3: TGTGCCAGCAGCTTAGACAGGGCGAGCACTGAAGCTTTCTTT. Its protein is CASSLDRASTEAFF.

The gene calls are TRBV4-1 and TRBJ1-6, with D perhaps TRBD1 (5 bases). The CDR3 is 15 amino acids. Germline assignment: CDR1 MGHRA and CDR2 YSYEKL. Trimming cost V 3 bases and J 14 bases, with 20 bases left between them. The CDR3 sequence is CASSHSEQTAVSLHF. CDR3 nucleotide sequence: TGCGCCAGCAGCCATTCGGAACAGACAGCGGTATCCCTCCACTTT.

This clone was found a few times. V is TRBV18 and J is TRBJ1-5; D may be TRBD1 (5 bases). The CDR3 runs to 15 residues. V was trimmed by 2 bases and J by 11 bases, leaving 19 bases between them. CDR1 and CDR2 (germline): KGHSH, LQKENI. Written as DNA, the CDR3 is TGTGCCAGCTCACCATTTGACGGGGGAGAAGCGGCCCAGCATTTT. This codes for CASSPFDGGEAAQHF.

The V gene is TRBV11-3, the J gene TRBJ2-1, with D possibly TRBD1 on 6 matching bases. Germline V gene lookup returns CDR1 SGHNT and CDR2 YENEEA. The CDR3 is 15 amino acids. The V and J ends lost 3 bases and 7 bases respectively, with 16 bases between them. The CDR3 nucleotides are TGTGCCAGCAGCTTGAGGCAGGGGACGGAAAATGAGCAGTTCTTC. This codes for CASSLRQGTENEQFF.

The V gene is TRBV7-9, the J gene TRBJ2-7; D not certain. The CDR3 sequence is 14 residues long. Germline V gene lookup returns CDR1 SEHNR and CDR2 FQNEAQ (reference sequence). Trimming took 7 bases from V and 0 from J, leaving 13 bases between them. The CDR3 loop reads CASTRPGDSYEQYF. CDR3 DNA sequence: TGTGCCAGCACCCGACCCGGTGACTCCTACGAGCAGTACTTC.

This clone was seen just once. This chain connects TRBV7-9 to TRBJ1-1; 8 bases are shared with TRBD1. Germline CDR1 and CDR2: SEHNR and FQNEAQ (reference sequence). Trimming removed 8 bases from V and 5 bases from J; junction bases left unmatched: 10. The CDR3 length is 14 residues. The CDR3: CASVNQGARTEAFF. The CDR3 coding sequence is TGTGCCAGCGTAAATCAGGGGGCGCGAACTGAAGCTTTCTTT.

The chain employs TRBV25-1 and TRBJ2-3; perhaps D is TRBD1 or TRBD2 (5 bases each). Germline-derived CDR1 and CDR2 are MGHDK and SYGVNS. This CDR3 comprises 15 residues. V was pared by 1 base and J by 4 bases, with 12 bases between. CDR3 DNA: TGTGCCAGCAGTGAATTCTCCCAGGGACCAGATACGCAGTATTTT. Translating it yields CASSEFSQGPDTQYF.

V usage is TRBV28 and J usage is TRBJ1-1; 7 nucleotides align to TRBD1. This CDR3 has 19 amino acids. The V gene's germline CDR1 is MDHEN and CDR2 SYDVKM. The junction had 18 bases not matched to a gene; V was cut back by 5 bases and J by 0 bases. The CDR3 is CASSHIPLTGYLVNTEAFF. Here the CDR3 DNA reads TGTGCCAGCAGTCATATTCCTCTGACAGGGTACCTTGTGAACACTGAAGCTTTCTTT.

The table lists this clone with a count of one. The rearrangement uses TRBV10-3 and TRBJ1-4, with 10 bases matching TRBD1. CDR3 length equals 13 residues. CDR1 is ENHRY, CDR2 SYGVKD, per germline. Trimming cost V 11 bases and J 8 bases; bases outside gene matches: 8. CDR3 residues: CAVTGGPSEKLFF. CDR3 sequence (DNA): TGTGCCGTGACAGGGGGCCCGAGCGAAAAACTGTTTTTT.

The J gene is TRBJ2-7, the V gene TRBV27; the D gene could be TRBD1 or TRBD2 (6 bases each). Trimming took off 4 bases at V and 1 base at J, with 20 bases between the two ends. Germline V CDR1 and CDR2: MNHEY, SMNVEV (reference sequence). The CDR3 has 17 residues. The CDR3 loop is CASSSPIRRGPSYEQYF. CDR3 coding DNA: TGTGCCAGCAGTTCCCCTATTAGACGGGGGCCTTCCTACGAGCAGTACTTC.

This clone was observed once. The genes are TRBV11-2 and TRBJ1-4, with unresolved D. In germline, CDR1 is SGHAT, CDR2 FQNNGV. V dropped 5 bases and J dropped 0 bases, with 10 bases sitting between them. CDR3 length: 15 residues. CDR3 loop: CASSHFQATNEKLFF. The CDR3 bases are TGTGCCAGCAGCCATTTTCAGGCAACTAATGAAAAACTGTTTTTT.

V and J are TRBV6-5 and TRBJ2-2; TRBD1 might be the D (6 bases). CDR3 length equals 13 residues. Germline V gene sequence: CDR1 MNHEY, CDR2 SVGAGI. V lost 4 bases and J lost 5, with 8 bases in between. The CDR3 DNA reads as TGTGCCAGCAGTTCAACAGGGACCGGGGAGCTGTTTTTT. It encodes CASSSTGTGELFF.

The sample holds one count of this clone. The rearrangement joins TRBV11-3 to TRBJ1-1, with a possible D match to TRBD1 (6 bases). Germline V gene sequence: CDR1 SGHNT, CDR2 YENEEA. There are 11 residues in the CDR3. Between the trimmed V and J ends, which lost 11 bases and 10 bases, there was a span of 17 bases. The CDR3 loop reads CADTGTFIAFF. The CDR3 nucleotides read TGTGCCGACACCGGGACATTCATAGCTTTCTTT. Full variable domain (remainder filled in from reference TRBV11-3 and TRBJ1-1): EAGVVQSPRYKIIEKKQPVAFWCNPISGHNTLYWYLQNLGQGPELLIRYENEEAVDDSQLPKDRFSAERLKGVDSTLKIQPAELGDSAVYLCADTGTFIAFFGQGTRLTVV.

V and J are TRBV5-1 and TRBJ2-7; 10 bases match TRBD1. This CDR3 region has 15 residues. Germline CDR1 is SGHRS and CDR2 is YFSETQ. Trimming at V came to 4 bases and at J to 3 bases, leaving 7 bases not matched to a gene. The CDR3 reads CASSLGTGVNYEQYF. The CDR3 DNA sequence: TGCGCCAGCAGCCTCGGGACAGGGGTAAACTACGAGCAGTACTTC.

J is TRBJ2-1 and V is TRBV18; 8 nucleotides line up with TRBD2. The CDR3 sequence is 16 residues long. V lost 0 bases and J lost 9; bases outside the gene matches: 10. Per the germline V gene, CDR1 is KGHSH and CDR2 is LQKENI. In DNA form, the CDR3 reads TGTGCCAGCTCACCACCCTCTAGCGGCGCGGGGGGTGAGCAGTTCTTC. Translation gives CASSPPSSGAGGEQFF.

V usage is TRBV6-5 and J usage is TRBJ1-6; 8 positions agree with TRBD1. Unmatched junction bases numbered 7, after V lost 11 bases and J lost 10 bases. Germline lookup yields CDR1 MNHEY and CDR2 SVGAGI. The CDR3 extends over 12 amino acids. The CDR3 sequence: CAAQTGESPLHF. The CDR3 DNA reads as TGTGCCGCGCAGACAGGGGAATCACCCCTCCACTTT.

This CDR3 reads CASSLKGSPGNTIYF. CDR3 in DNA: TGTGCCAGCAGTTTAAAGGGTTCGCCTGGAAACACCATATATTTT. The J gene is TRBJ1-3, the V gene TRBV27; D is ambiguous. Germline V gives CDR1 MNHEY, CDR2 SMNVEV (reference sequence). This CDR3 contains 15 residues. The V end was cut by 2 bases, the J end by 2 bases, with 10 bases between.

The V gene is TRBV6-1, the J gene TRBJ2-7, with D possibly being TRBD2 (5 bases). V was shortened by 3 bases and J by 1 base, with 16 bases between the two germline ends. CDR1 MNHNS and CDR2 SASEGT come from the germline V gene. The CDR3 has 16 amino acids. This CDR3 reads CASSDGWRVLSYEQYF. The CDR3 DNA follows: TGTGCCAGCAGTGACGGTTGGCGGGTCTTATCCTACGAGCAGTACTTC.

The chain links TRBV29-1 to TRBJ1-1; no reliable D call. Germline V gene data show CDR1 as SQVTM and CDR2 as ANQGSEA. This CDR3 region has 15 residues. The germline V and J ends were trimmed by 7 bases and 0 bases, with 18 bases remaining between them. The CDR3 here is CSGKTGTGLNTEAFF. As DNA, the CDR3 is TGCAGCGGAAAAACGGGAACGGGGTTGAACACTGAAGCTTTCTTT.